This T cell receptor (beta chain) is from a study of human T cells and chemical hapten exposure. General observations from the study: Against controls, expanded TCRs gave rise to significantly more large CDR3 similarity clusters. Counts of expanded TCRs at PT1 were positively correlated with patch test score.

Trimming removed 0 bases from V and 0 bases from J, with 8 bases in between. The germline V gene encodes CDR1 MGHDK and CDR2 SYGVNS. The CDR3 has 15 amino acids. Documented time point: pre-sensitization, week 0. Treatment denoted: therapeutic diphenylcyclopropenone sensitization with weekly scalp DPC. This clonotype has ten or more counts. Its antigen is not known. TCRdb fed the RACE reads into MiXCR, producing one record per CDR3 protein. The sample carries 300,000 to 450,000 distinct CDR3 sequences, roughly 4.6% recorded once. The sequence was obtained from a woman in her forties or fifties with alopecia areata. Some clones in this sample may be carry-over from other donors' samples. The chain joins TRBV25-1 to TRBJ1-1, with D possibly TRBD1 on 6 matching bases. The sequencing here drew on whole blood, taken in connection with sensitization to the hapten diphenylcyclopropenone (DPC). The CDR3 sequence: CASSEYGDMNTEAFF. CDR3 nucleotide sequence: TGTGCCAGCAGTGAATATGGGGACATGAACACTGAAGCTTTCTTT. Supplemented by reference TRBV25-1 and TRBJ1-1, the full variable domain reads EADIYQTPRYLVIGTGKKITLECSQTMGHDKMYWYQQDPGMELHLIHYSYGVNSTEKGDLSSESTVSRIRTEHFPLTLESARPSHTSQYLCASSEYGDMNTEAFFGQGTRLTVV.